These 31 T cell receptor beta chains share one sample of origin, sequenced in a study of OX40 agonist ivuxolimab in advanced cancers. Using immunoSEQ multiplex PCR, the repertoire was profiled, and TCRdb retains in-frame clones only, with some absent. Here the sample spans about 89,000 clones, roughly 90% being singletons. Source: CD4+ or CD8+ T cells sorted from blood, taken in a trial of the OX40 agonist ivuxolimab. Receptor source: an adult with an advanced solid tumor such as melanoma, head and neck, liver or kidney cancer.

The genes are TRBV7-6 and TRBJ1-2; 7 bases map to TRBD1. The CDR3 extends over 13 amino acids. V trimming: 8 bases; J trimming: 7 bases; junction bases outside the gene matches: 10. Germline V gene lookup returns CDR1 SGHVS and CDR2 FNYEAQ. CDR3 amino acids: CASSGPGGFGYTF. The CDR3 DNA is TGTGCCAGCTCCGGTCCAGGGGGTTTTGGCTACACCTTC. The full variable domain, rest sourced from reference TRBV7-6 and TRBJ1-2, is GAGVSQSPRYKVTKRGQDVALRCDPISGHVSLYWYRQALGQGPEFLTYFNYEAQQDKSGLPNDRFSAERPEGSISTLTIQRTEQRDSAMYRCASSGPGGFGYTFGSGTRLTVV.

V is TRBV5-6 and J is TRBJ2-6; D remains ambiguous. Germline lookup yields CDR1 SGHDT and CDR2 YYEEEE. The CDR3 loop spans 17 amino acids. The V end was cut by 4 bases, the J end by 4 bases, with 18 bases between. CDR3 loop: CASSNGKRARGANVLTF. The CDR3 DNA follows: TGTGCCAGCAGCAATGGGAAAAGGGCTAGGGGGGCCAACGTCCTGACTTTC.

The rearrangement uses TRBV6-5 and TRBJ2-7, with 9 positions matching TRBD2. Germline CDR1 is MNHEY and CDR2 is SVGAGI. There are 16 residues in the CDR3. V lost 2 bases, J lost 2 bases, and 7 bases stayed unmatched. CDR3 coding DNA: TGTGCCAGCAGTTACGGTGGTAGCGGGGGTACCTACGAGCAGTACTTC. It specifies CASSYGGSGGTYEQYF.

This chain joins TRBV7-8 and TRBJ2-1; D not resolved. CDR1 is SGHVS, CDR2 FQNEAQ, per germline. V lost 5 bases, J lost 6 bases, and 11 bases lay in between. This CDR3 has 13 amino acids. CDR3 DNA: TGTGCCAGCAGCCCTTCTGTCGTCAATGAGCAGTTCTTC. It translates to CASSPSVVNEQFF. The entire variable domain, with the rest obtained from reference TRBV7-8 and TRBJ2-1, is as follows: GAGVSQSPRYKVAKRGQDVALRCDPISGHVSLFWYQQALGQGPEFLTYFQNEAQLDKSGLPSDRFFAERPEGSVSTLKIQRTQQEDSAVYLCASSPSVVNEQFFGPGTRLTVL.

This chain uses TRBV21-1 with TRBJ2-2; the D call in the table, TRBD1, was not verified against the DNA. TRBV21-1 is annotated as a pseudogene. This CDR3 comprises 17 residues. The DNA for the CDR3 is TGTGCCAGCAGCAAAGTTTTCTACAGGGTTTGGACCGGGGAGCTGTTTTTT. This translates into CASSKVFYRVWTGELFF.

The genes are TRBV15 and TRBJ1-4; unclear D gene. CDR3 size: 15 residues. V lost 3 bases and J lost 8, with 16 bases in between. Germline-derived CDR1 and CDR2 are LNHNV and YYDKDF (reference sequence). CDR3 sequence reads: CATSSLQPSLEKLFF. The DNA for the CDR3 is TGTGCCACCAGCAGCCTTCAGCCTAGCCTCGAAAAACTGTTTTTT.

The CDR3 DNA is TGTGCCAGCCGCTTGACTAGCGGGGGCGGGGATACGCAGTATTTT. Its protein is CASRLTSGGGDTQYF. The rearrangement joins TRBV6-5 to TRBJ2-3; 12 positions match TRBD2. Germline-derived CDR1 and CDR2 are MNHEY and SVGAGI. The junction had 9 bases not matched to a gene; V was cut back by 8 bases and J by 6 bases. The CDR3 loop spans 15 amino acids.

The chain couples TRBV6-5 to TRBJ1-3; the D gene is possibly TRBD1 (6 bases). There are 15 residues in the CDR3. Per germline, CDR1 MNHEY and CDR2 SVGAGI. Trimming pared 4 bases from V and 1 base from J, leaving 11 bases between. CDR3 region: CASSSTGSSGNTIYF. CDR3 coding DNA: TGTGCCAGCAGTTCAACAGGGTCATCTGGAAACACCATATATTTT.

The table lists this clone with a count of one. The chain combines TRBV5-6 with TRBJ1-2, with D perhaps TRBD1 (6 bases). CDR1 is SGHDT, CDR2 YYEEEE, per germline. The CDR3 runs 14 residues. V lost 0 bases, J lost 8 bases, and 14 bases lay in between. CDR3 sequence: CASSLEGTLKGYTF. The CDR3 nucleotides are TGTGCCAGCAGCTTGGAAGGGACACTAAAGGGCTACACCTTC.

V and J are TRBV27 and TRBJ2-1; TRBD1 matches 8 bases. Germline CDR1 is MNHEY and CDR2 is SMNVEV (reference sequence). Losses at the gene ends were 4 bases for V and 7 bases for J; bases not matched to a gene: 3. The CDR3 has 13 amino acids. The CDR3 region has the DNA TGTGCCAGCAGTTGGGGGACAGGAAATGAGCAGTTCTTC. This translates into CASSWGTGNEQFF.

The chain links TRBV5-4 to TRBJ2-2; TRBD1 agrees at 7 bases. Germline trimming cut 0 bases from V and 5 bases from J; bases unmatched to any gene: 1. There are 14 residues in the CDR3. The germline gives CDR1 SGHNT, CDR2 YYREEE (reference sequence). CDR3 amino acids: CASSLVQGTGELFF. The CDR3, as DNA: TGTGCCAGCAGCTTGGTACAGGGGACCGGGGAGCTGTTTTTT.

About this clone: An end of the junction does not agree with germline; a read error may underlie this. The chain employs TRBV6-1 and TRBJ2-5; 7 nucleotides match TRBD2. This CDR3 region has 16 residues. Germline lookup yields CDR1 MNHNS and CDR2 SASEGT. CDR3 in amino acids: CASREGAGRPQETQYF. The CDR3 DNA follows: TGTGCCAGCAGGGAAGGAGCGGGGAGACCCCAAGAGACCCAGTACTTC.

The rearrangement links TRBV7-2 to TRBJ2-4; TRBD2 matches at 8 bases. This CDR3 is 13 amino acids long. From germline, CDR1 is SGHTA and CDR2 FQGNSA. V shed 6 bases, J shed 5 bases, and the junction held 3 bases outside the gene matches. CDR3 in amino acids: CASRSGGENIQYF. CDR3 in DNA: TGTGCCAGCAGGAGCGGGGGCGAAAACATTCAGTACTTC.

The chain combines TRBV19 with TRBJ1-1; D is possibly TRBD1 (5 bases). V shed 5 bases and J shed 0 bases, with 7 bases lying between them. CDR1 and CDR2 (germline): LNHDA, SQIVND (reference sequence). CDR3 length: 13 amino acids. CDR3 bases: TGTGCCAGTAGTCCACAGGTGAACACTGAAGCTTTCTTT. As protein: CASSPQVNTEAFF. Looking up the rest from reference TRBV19 and TRBJ1-1 gives the full variable domain: DGGITQSPKYLFRKEGQNVTLSCEQNLNHDAMYWYRQDPGQGLRLIYYSQIVNDFQKGDIAEGYSVSREKKESFPLTVTSAQKNPTAFYLCASSPQVNTEAFFGQGTRLTVV.

The V gene is TRBV7-2, the J gene TRBJ1-1, with TRBD1 as a possible D gene (6 bases). The CDR3 is 13 residues long. Germline assignment: CDR1 SGHTA and CDR2 FQGNSA. V was shortened by 4 bases and J by 1 base, with 7 bases between the two germline ends. The chain's CDR3 is CASSSGQNTEAFF. Here the CDR3 DNA reads TGTGCCAGCAGCTCGGGACAGAACACTGAAGCTTTCTTT.

The J gene is TRBJ2-6, the V gene TRBV5-1; no clear D. The CDR3 runs to 14 residues. Per germline, CDR1 SGHRS and CDR2 YFSETQ. Deletions cut 0 bases from V and 8 bases from J, with 9 bases between. The CDR3 DNA sequence: TGCGCCAGCAGCTTGGAGGGCAGTACCAACGTCCTGACTTTC. Translating it yields CASSLEGSTNVLTF.

This clone was counted many times. The rearrangement uses TRBV5-1 and TRBJ1-2, with a possible D match to TRBD1 (5 bases). V lost 4 bases and J lost 2, with 18 bases in between. CDR1 SGHRS and CDR2 YFSETQ come from the germline V gene. This CDR3 comprises 16 residues. The CDR3 DNA sequence: TGCGCCAGCAGCATTGGAGAACGGAGGACAAACTATGGCTACACCTTC. Its protein is CASSIGERRTNYGYTF.

The genes are TRBV29-1 and TRBJ2-3, with no clear D. The CDR3 totals 13 residues. CDR1 and CDR2 (germline): SQVTM, ANQGSEA. V shed 5 bases and J shed 3 bases, with 12 bases lying between them. The CDR3 protein is CSVRHSQTDTQYF. The CDR3 nucleotides read TGCAGCGTTCGGCACAGTCAAACAGATACGCAGTATTTT.

The chain employs TRBV9 and TRBJ1-5, with a weak D call TRBD1 (5 bases). Germline V gives CDR1 SGDLS, CDR2 YYNGEE. This CDR3 is 16 amino acids long. Trimming shortened V by 0 bases and J by 6 bases, and 16 bases separated the two germline ends. DNA of the CDR3: TGTGCCAGCAGCGTAGGGGGCGGAGAGCACGCTCAGCCCCAGCATTTT. Translation: CASSVGGGEHAQPQHF.

This clone was observed a few times. The chain has TRBV19 and TRBJ1-1; no reliable D call. CDR3 size: 15 residues. V was pared by 4 bases and J by 5 bases, with 17 bases between. Looked up from germline, CDR1 is LNHDA and CDR2 is SQIVND (reference sequence). CDR3 sequence (DNA): TGTGCCAGTAGTACCCCACGGAGGCATCGGACTGAAGCTTTCTTT. Translating gives CASSTPRRHRTEAFF.

The V and J genes are TRBV9 and TRBJ2-2; the D gene is possibly TRBD1 (6 bases). Germline CDR1 is SGDLS and CDR2 is YYNGEE. This CDR3 spans 16 amino acids. Trimming shortened V by 0 bases and J by 4 bases, and 13 bases separated the two germline ends. The CDR3 DNA is TGTGCCAGCAGCGTAGGGGCACAGGGACCCACCGGGGAGCTGTTTTTT. Residues: CASSVGAQGPTGELFF.

This chain uses TRBV6-5 with TRBJ1-2, with D possibly being TRBD1 (6 bases). Between the trimmed V and J ends, which lost 0 bases and 2 bases, there was a span of 7 bases. This CDR3 is built from 14 residues. CDR1 and CDR2 from the germline V gene are MNHEY and SVGAGI. The CDR3 DNA is TGTGCCAGCAGTTACTCGACAGGCAACTATGGCTACACCTTC. Translating gives CASSYSTGNYGYTF.

V is TRBV2 and J is TRBJ2-3, with 11 bases identical to TRBD2. CDR1 and CDR2 (germline): SNHLY, FYNNEI. CDR3 length equals 14 residues. V lost 7 bases, J lost 4 bases, and 4 bases stayed unmatched. The CDR3 is CASNLAGGPDTQYF. In nucleotides, the CDR3 is TGTGCCAGCAATTTAGCGGGGGGGCCAGATACGCAGTATTTT.

By sample share, this clone is medium-sized. This sequence joins TRBV5-1 and TRBJ1-1; 8 nucleotides match TRBD1. The CDR3 extends over 14 amino acids. Germline V lookup: CDR1 SGHRS, CDR2 YFSETQ. Trimming removed 4 bases from V and 1 base from J; junction bases left unmatched: 3. CDR3 amino acids: CASSPQGGNTEAFF. CDR3 in DNA: TGCGCCAGCAGCCCACAGGGGGGGAACACTGAAGCTTTCTTT.

The V gene is TRBV27, the J gene TRBJ1-2, with a tentative D call TRBD1 (5 bases). V shed 0 bases and J shed 7 bases, with 15 bases lying between them. Germline CDR1 MNHEY, CDR2 SMNVEV (reference sequence). The CDR3 totals 15 residues. For the CDR3, the DNA is TGTGCCAGCAGTTTATCCGGGACCCCCAGGGTTGGCTACACCTTC. As protein: CASSLSGTPRVGYTF.

The chain is built from TRBV7-6 and TRBJ1-3; D unresolved. The CDR3 sequence is 14 residues long. V gave up 5 bases and J gave up 3 bases, with 11 bases separating them. Germline CDR1 SGHVS, CDR2 FNYEAQ. The CDR3 DNA reads as TGTGCCAGCAGCCCAGGCTGGGATGGAAACACCATATATTTT. It encodes CASSPGWDGNTIYF.

V and J are TRBV4-1 and TRBJ2-2; D tentatively reads TRBD1 or TRBD2 (5 bases each). The length of the CDR3 is 18 residues. Germline loops: CDR1 MGHRA, CDR2 YSYEKL. V dropped 4 bases and J dropped 5 bases, with 23 bases sitting between them. CDR3 region: CASSPGSVFRAKTGELFF. The CDR3 nucleotides are TGCGCCAGCAGCCCAGGGAGCGTATTCAGGGCTAAGACCGGGGAGCTGTTTTTT.

The J gene is TRBJ2-4, the V gene TRBV5-1, with 9 positions matching TRBD2. The CDR3 is 16 amino acids. V lost 5 bases and J lost 0; bases outside the gene matches: 6. From germline, CDR1 is SGHRS and CDR2 YFSETQ. The CDR3 DNA reads as TGCGCCAGCAGTGGCGGGGGGGCTATAGCCAAAAACATTCAGTACTTC. It encodes CASSGGGAIAKNIQYF.

This sequence joins TRBV10-3 and TRBJ2-1; 10 bases are shared with TRBD2. There are 16 residues in the CDR3. Germline V gene lookup returns CDR1 ENHRY and CDR2 SYGVKD. With V trimmed by 4 bases and J by 8 bases, 11 bases remained unmatched. CDR3 amino acids: CAISGTRASGGYEQFF. The CDR3 DNA sequence: TGTGCCATCAGTGGCACGAGGGCTAGCGGGGGTTATGAGCAGTTCTTC.

CDR3 bases: TGTGCCAGCAGCGCCGGGACACTGGGGGCCAACGTCCTGACTTTC. As protein: CASSAGTLGANVLTF. The V gene is TRBV9, the J gene TRBJ2-6; tentative D call: TRBD1 (6 bases). The V gene's germline CDR1 is SGDLS and CDR2 YYNGEE. The CDR3 covers 15 residues. V was shortened by 3 bases and J by 4 bases, with 11 bases between the two germline ends.

This chain uses TRBV7-2 with TRBJ1-6; 7 nucleotides line up with TRBD1. The CDR3 totals 16 residues. Germline CDR1 and CDR2: SGHTA and FQGNSA. V lost 2 bases to trimming and J lost 7 bases; unmatched junction nucleotides: 8. CDR3: CASSLRQGPSNSPLHF. The CDR3 DNA is TGTGCCAGCAGCTTAAGACAGGGACCGTCCAATTCACCCCTCCACTTT.